This T cell receptor (beta chain) originates from a study of T-cell memory formation after mild COVID-19. In the study overall: TCR clustering was largely donor specific. Findings and limits, study-wide: For second-wave clones that peaked at day 37, SARS-CoV-2 specificity went unverified. While clones contracting from day 15 to 85 were balanced between CD4 and CD8, later expanders leaned CD4+.

This clonotype was seen many times. Its target is not known. Each CDR3 protein gets one entry after TCRdb re-called the 5' RACE reads with MiXCR. The table records 450,000 to 650,000 distinct CDR3 sequences, more than 15% of them present only once. The germline CDR1 and CDR2 sequences are SGHRS and YFSETQ. This CDR3 has 14 residues. V lost 5 bases and J lost 6; bases outside the gene matches: 4. This sequence was found in an adult woman who had mild COVID-19 (a few samples of this study predate the infection). Cell type and time point are not known. Sequenced input: PBMCs or a T cell subset sorted from them (not recorded which). This sequence joins TRBV5-1 and TRBJ2-2; TRBD1 matches 10 bases. CDR3 nucleotides: TGCGCCAGCAGGAGACAGGGGGCCGCCGGGGAGCTGTTTTTT. This sequence encodes CASRRQGAAGELFF.